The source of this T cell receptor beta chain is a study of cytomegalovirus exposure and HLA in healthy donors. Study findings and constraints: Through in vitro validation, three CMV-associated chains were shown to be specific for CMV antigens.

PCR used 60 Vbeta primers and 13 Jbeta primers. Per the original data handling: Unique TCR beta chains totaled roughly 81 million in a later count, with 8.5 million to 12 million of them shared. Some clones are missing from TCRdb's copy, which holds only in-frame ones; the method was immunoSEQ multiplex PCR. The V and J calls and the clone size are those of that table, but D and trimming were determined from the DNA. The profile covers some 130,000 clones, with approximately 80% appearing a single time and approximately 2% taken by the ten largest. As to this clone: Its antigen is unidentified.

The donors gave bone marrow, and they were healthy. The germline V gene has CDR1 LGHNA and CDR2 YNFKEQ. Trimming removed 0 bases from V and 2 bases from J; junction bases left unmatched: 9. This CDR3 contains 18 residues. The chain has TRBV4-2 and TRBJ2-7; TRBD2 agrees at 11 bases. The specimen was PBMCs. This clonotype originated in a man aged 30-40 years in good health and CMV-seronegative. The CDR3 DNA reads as TGTGCCAGCAGCCAAGATGAGACTAGCGGGATCCCCACCTACGAGCAGTACTTC. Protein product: CASSQDETSGIPTYEQYF.